Sequencing of this T cell receptor (beta chain) was carried out in a study of blood T cell repertoires in COVID-19. The CDR3 totals 14 residues. Germline V gene data show CDR1 as MGHRA and CDR2 as YSYEKL. Trimming stripped 0 bases from V and 1 base from J, with 5 bases between. TCRdb keeps only in-frame clones here, not all; method: immunoSEQ multiplex PCR. The data show under 200,000 clones, 80% to 95% seen once. The sequence was obtained from a man aged 50-59 years with acute or convalescent COVID-19. Input material: peripheral blood. The chain recombines TRBV4-1 with TRBJ2-3; no firm D call. In DNA, the CDR3 is TGCGCCAGCAGCCAAGAGGGCGGCACAGATACGCAGTATTTT. Translated: CASSQEGGTDTQYF.